This T cell receptor (beta chain) was obtained from a study of T cell responses to AZD1222 COVID-19 vaccine. Findings and limits, study-wide: Reportedly, close to half of spike-specific TCRs are directed against unmutated variant regions. No repertoire was sampled before or during the peak T cell response, only after it. Baseline seropositives among AZD1222 recipients totaled only five to seven. There were mostly white British donors and more females than males, and clonal diversity was possibly underestimated.

This clone was counted a single time. Antigen specificity is unknown. Germline V lookup: CDR1 SGHTA, CDR2 FQGNSA. Losses at the gene ends were 5 bases for V and 0 bases for J; bases not matched to a gene: 3. There are 15 residues in the CDR3. Here immunoSEQ multiplex PCR was the method, and the copy in TCRdb shows in-frame clones only, minus some. The sample records tens of thousands of clones, about 92% being singletons. This receptor was obtained from an adult who received the AZD1222 COVID-19 vaccine. This sample comprised peripheral blood, obtained 28 days after the second AZD1222 dose. The gene calls are TRBV7-2 and TRBJ2-1; 8 positions agree with TRBD2. This chain's CDR3 is CASSLSGGSYNEQFF. The CDR3 DNA follows: TGTGCCAGCAGCCTAAGCGGGGGCTCCTACAATGAGCAGTTCTTC. Combining the CDR3 with reference TRBV7-2 and TRBJ2-1 gives the whole variable domain GAGVSQSPSNKVTEKGKDVELRCDPISGHTALYWYRQSLGQGLEFLIYFQGNSAPDKSGLPSDRFSAERTGGSVSTLTIQRTQQEDSAVYLCASSLSGGSYNEQFFGPGTRLTVL.